The clone carrying this T cell receptor (beta chain) was observed a handful of times. Its antigen remains unknown. This sample is drawn from a study of identical twins. Study findings and constraints: Abundant cord blood beta clonotypes carried fewer insertions; memory repertoires showed none.

Each CDR3 protein gets one entry after TCRdb re-called the 5' RACE reads with MiXCR. The table has just under 550,000 distinct CDR3 sequences, roughly 15% seen once. Trimming removed 2 bases from V and 2 bases from J; junction bases left unmatched: 9. This CDR3 has 15 residues. Germline-derived CDR1 and CDR2 are SQVTM and ANQGSEA. The sample was also reused in another study, on yellow fever vaccine responses in identical twins.

The chain is built from TRBV29-1 and TRBJ2-7; 7 bases are shared with TRBD1. The sample consisted of CD4+ T cells sorted from blood. The source of this sequence is a woman under 30 in good health. The CDR3 is CSVENPGTAPYEQYF. The CDR3, as DNA: TGCAGCGTTGAAAACCCCGGGACAGCTCCCTACGAGCAGTACTTC.